Sequencing of this T cell receptor (beta chain) was carried out in a study of shared clonotypes between healthy human individuals. Study-wide context: For every donor, three CD4 naive, three CD4 memory, two CD8 naive and one CD8 memory plates were used.

Generated by immunoSEQ multiplex PCR, the TCRdb table keeps only in-frame clones and is missing some. This sample has 550,000 to 750,000 clones, with around 92% found just once. Naive CD8 cells, CD45RO-negative and positively selected for CCR7, excluded terminally differentiated effector memory CD45RA+ cells. The J segment lost 5 bases and the V segment lost 2 bases, leaving 1 base of the junction unmatched. The CDR3 has 13 residues. The germline V gene has CDR1 MNHEY and CDR2 SMNVEV (reference sequence). Material: naive CD8+ T cells sorted from blood. The clonotype was recovered from a man between 25 and 39 years old in good health. The chain is built from TRBV27 and TRBJ2-7, with 9 bases aligning to TRBD1. The DNA for the CDR3 is TGTGCCAGCAGTTTAACAGGGGGCGACGAGCAGTACTTC. Its protein product is CASSLTGGDEQYF.